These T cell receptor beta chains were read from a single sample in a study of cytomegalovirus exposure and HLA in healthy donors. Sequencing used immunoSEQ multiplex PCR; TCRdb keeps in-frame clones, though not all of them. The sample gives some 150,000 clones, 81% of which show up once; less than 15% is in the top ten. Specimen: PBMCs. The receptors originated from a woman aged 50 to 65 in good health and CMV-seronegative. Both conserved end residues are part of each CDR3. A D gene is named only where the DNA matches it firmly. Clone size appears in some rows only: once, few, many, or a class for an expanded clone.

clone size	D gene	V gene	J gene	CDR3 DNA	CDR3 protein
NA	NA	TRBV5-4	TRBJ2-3	TGTGCCAGCAGCTTGGCGGGGGGCGGAGAAGATACGCAGTATTTT	CASSLAGGGEDTQYF
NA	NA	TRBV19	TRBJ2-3	TGTGCCAGTAGTATGTTCCAGAGCACAGATACGCAGTATTTT	CASSMFQSTDTQYF
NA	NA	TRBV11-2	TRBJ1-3	TGTGCCAGCAGCCCCCGTCTAGGAAACACCATATATTTT	CASSPRLGNTIYF
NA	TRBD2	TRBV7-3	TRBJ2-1	TGTGCCAGCAGCCCCCAGGCTAGCGGGGGGACCCATGAGCAGTTCTTC	CASSPQASGGTHEQFF
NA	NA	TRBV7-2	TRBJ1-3	TGTGCCAGCAGCTTATACAGGGCGGGAAACACCATATATTTT	CASSLYRAGNTIYF
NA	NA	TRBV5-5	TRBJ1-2	TGTGCCAGCAGCTCCCTTATTGAGGGCTCTAAGACCTTC	CASSSLIEGSKTF
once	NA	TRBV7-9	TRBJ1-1	TGTGCCAGCAGCTTAAACTGGAACACTGAAGCTTTCTTT	CASSLNWNTEAFF
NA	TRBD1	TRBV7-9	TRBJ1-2	TGTGCCAGCAGTCCTGCCGGGACAGGGGGCTTGGGCGGCTACACCTTC	CASSPAGTGGLGGYTF
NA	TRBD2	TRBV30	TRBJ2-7	TGTGCCTGGAGTTTGGGAGGGAAATACGAGCAGTACTTC	CAWSLGGKYEQYF
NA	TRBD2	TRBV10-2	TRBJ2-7	TGCGCCAGCAGTGAGCCTGGACTAGCGGGAGTATTGGACGAGCAGTACTTC	CASSEPGLAGVLDEQYF
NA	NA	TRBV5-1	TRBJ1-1	TGCGCCAGCAGCCCGGAGGACAGCTTGAACACTGAAGCTTTCTTT	CASSPEDSLNTEAFF
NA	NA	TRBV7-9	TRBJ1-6	TGTGCCAGCAGCTCCAGCGCCGATTCACCCCTCCACTTT	CASSSSADSPLHF
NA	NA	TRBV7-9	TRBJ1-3	TGTGCCAGCAGCCCCGGGAGCTTCTCTGGAAACACCATATATTTT	CASSPGSFSGNTIYF
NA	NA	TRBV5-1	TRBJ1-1	TGCGCCAGCAGCCCCGGGGACATTTTGAACACTGAAGCTTTCTTT	CASSPGDILNTEAFF
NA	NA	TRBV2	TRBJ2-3	TGTGCCAGCGGCTCGGGGTCCAGCACAGATACGCAGTATTTT	CASGSGSSTDTQYF
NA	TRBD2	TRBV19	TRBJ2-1	TGTGCCAGTAGTACTTATGGACTAGCGGGAGATGAGCAGTTCTTC	CASSTYGLAGDEQFF
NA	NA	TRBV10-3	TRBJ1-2	TGTGCCATTATGAATTACAGGGACGCTGGCTACACCTTC	CAIMNYRDAGYTF
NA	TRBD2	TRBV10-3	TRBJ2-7	TGTGCCATCAGTGATAGCGGGAGAGTCTCCTACGAGCAGTACTTC	CAISDSGRVSYEQYF
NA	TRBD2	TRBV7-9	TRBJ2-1	TGTGCCAGCAGCTTAGTGGCTCTAGCGGGTCGGAGCTCCTACAATGAGCAGTTCTTC	CASSLVALAGRSSYNEQFF
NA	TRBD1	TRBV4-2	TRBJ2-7	TGTGCCAGCAGCCCCAGACAGGGGGCCTACGAGCAGTACTTC	CASSPRQGAYEQYF
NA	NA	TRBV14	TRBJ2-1	TGTGCCAGCAGCCTCCGAACCTGGAACCCGCTAGTCAATGAGCAGTTCTTC	CASSLRTWNPLVNEQFF
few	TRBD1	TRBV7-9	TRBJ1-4	TGTGCCAGCAGCCCGGGACAGGCAGTTGGAAAACTGTTTTTT	CASSPGQAVGKLFF
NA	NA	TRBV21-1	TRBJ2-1	TGTGCCAGCAGCAATAAAAGCCCCAGCGGGAGCTACAATGAGCAGTTCTTC	CASSNKSPSGSYNEQFF
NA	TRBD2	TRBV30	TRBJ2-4	TGTGCCTCCCATGAGCGGGAGCTGGGCAAAAACATTCAGTACTTC	CASHERELGKNIQYF
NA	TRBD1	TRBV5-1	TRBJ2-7	TGCGCCAGCAGCTTGGAGGGACAGCCGTACGAGCAGTACTTC	CASSLEGQPYEQYF
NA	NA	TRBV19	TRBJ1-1	TGTGCCAGTAGTACGGACGGGATGAACACTGAAGCTTTCTTT	CASSTDGMNTEAFF
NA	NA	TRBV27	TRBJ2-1	TGTGCCAGCAGTATTCTGACACGGGGCAATGAGCAGTTCTTC	CASSILTRGNEQFF
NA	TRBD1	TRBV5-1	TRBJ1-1	TGCGCCAGCAGCTTGGTAGGGGGCGGAACTGAAGCTTTCTTT	CASSLVGGGTEAFF
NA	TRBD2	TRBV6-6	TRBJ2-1	TGTGCCAGCATCGGACTAGCGGGGAACAATGAGCAGTTCTTC	CASIGLAGNNEQFF
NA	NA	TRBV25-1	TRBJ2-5	TGTGCCAGCAGCCTCAGGGGCCTGGAGACCCAGTACTTC	CASSLRGLETQYF
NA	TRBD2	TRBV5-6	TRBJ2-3	TGTGCCAGCAGCTTGGGACTAGCGGACACAGATACGCAGTATTTT	CASSLGLADTDTQYF
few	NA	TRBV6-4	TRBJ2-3	TGTGCCAGCAGTGAACTACGGGGAGATACGCAGTATTTT	CASSELRGDTQYF
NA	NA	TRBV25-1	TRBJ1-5	TGTGCCAGCAGTGGGGGCAAGGAGACCAATCAGCCCCAGCATTTT	CASSGGKETNQPQHF
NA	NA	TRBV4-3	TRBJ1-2	TGCGCCAGCAGCCAGGAAGCGGTTAACTATGGCTACACCTTC	CASSQEAVNYGYTF
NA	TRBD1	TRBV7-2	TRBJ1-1	TGTGCCAGCAGCTGGTCGACAGGGCTGTCTGAAGCTTTCTTT	CASSWSTGLSEAFF
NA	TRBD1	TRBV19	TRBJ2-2	TGTGCCAGTAGTATAGCAGGGGGCGCGACCGGGGAGCTGTTTTTT	CASSIAGGATGELFF
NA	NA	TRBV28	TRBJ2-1	TGTGCCAGCAGTTCTCAGGGTGATGAGCAGTTCTTC	CASSSQGDEQFF
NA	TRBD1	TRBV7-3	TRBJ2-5	TGTGCCAGCAGCTTAATGGGGACAGGGGTTGGAGAGACCCAGTACTTC	CASSLMGTGVGETQYF
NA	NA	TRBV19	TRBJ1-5	TGTGCCAGTAGTTTCCCCAGGAATAGCAATCAGCCCCAGCATTTT	CASSFPRNSNQPQHF
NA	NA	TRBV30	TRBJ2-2	TGTGCCTGGGCTAGACTAGCGAACACCGGGGAGCTGTTTTTT	CAWARLANTGELFF
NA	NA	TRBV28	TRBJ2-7	TGTGCCAGCTCTCCTTCCGGACTGCGGACCTACGAGCAGTACTTC	CASSPSGLRTYEQYF
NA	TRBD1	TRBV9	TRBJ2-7	TGTGCCAGCAGCTCGGGACAGGCGAACTACGAGCAGTACTTC	CASSSGQANYEQYF
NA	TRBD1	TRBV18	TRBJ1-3	TGTGCCAGCTCACCCGCGGGACAGCTCAGAAACACCATATATTTT	CASSPAGQLRNTIYF
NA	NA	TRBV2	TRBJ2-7	TGTGCCAGCAGTGCCCGGGAGCTGCACGAGCAGTACTTC	CASSARELHEQYF
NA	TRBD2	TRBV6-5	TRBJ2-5	TGTGCCAGCAGTTTTCTAGCGGGGGGGCCGGAGACCCAGTACTTC	CASSFLAGGPETQYF
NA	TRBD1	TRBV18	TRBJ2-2	TGTGCCAGCTCACCACCGTCAGGGGGCAACACCGGGGAGCTGTTTTTT	CASSPPSGGNTGELFF
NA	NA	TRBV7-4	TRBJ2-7	TGTGCCAGCAGCCCATCCTACGAGCAGTACTTC	CASSPSYEQYF
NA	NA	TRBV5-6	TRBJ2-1	TGTGCCAGCAGCTCCCTGACAGGCGGTGAGCAGTTCTTC	CASSSLTGGEQFF
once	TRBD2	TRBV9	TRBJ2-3	TGTGCCAGCAGCGTACGAACTAGCGGCGATACGCAGTATTTT	CASSVRTSGDTQYF